This is a list of T cell receptor beta chains from one sample in a study of OX40 agonist ivuxolimab in advanced cancers. Sequencing was performed with immunoSEQ multiplex PCR; in TCRdb, only in-frame clones are kept and a portion is missing. The repertoire includes 80,000 to 100,000 clones, 90% to 95% of them detected once, and 2.6% sits in the top ten. This specimen was CD4+ or CD8+ T cells sorted from blood, taken in a trial of the OX40 agonist ivuxolimab. The receptors here all came from an adult with an advanced solid tumor such as melanoma, head and neck, liver or kidney cancer. Each CDR3 is given with its conserved first and last residue. A D gene is named only where the DNA matches it firmly. Not all rows give a size; the values are once, few, many and, for expanded clones, a class.

D: TRBD1
V: TRBV5-3
J: TRBJ2-7
size: .
CDR3: CARSYAYGQASYEQYF
DNA: TGTGCCAGAAGTTACGCTTACGGACAGGCCTCCTACGAGCAGTACTTC

D: .
V: TRBV5-4
J: TRBJ1-2
size: .
CDR3: CASSSFNYGYTF
DNA: TGTGCCAGCAGCTCGTTTAATTATGGCTACACCTTC

D: .
V: TRBV9
J: TRBJ2-2
size: .
CDR3: CASSVRANGELFF
DNA: TGTGCCAGCAGCGTAAGGGCGAACGGGGAGCTGTTTTTT

D: .
V: TRBV5-4
J: TRBJ2-5
size: .
CDR3: CASSYSDPRETQYF
DNA: TGTGCCAGCAGCTACTCGGACCCGCGGGAGACCCAGTACTTC

D: TRBD2
V: TRBV5-1
J: TRBJ2-1
size: .
CDR3: CASSLRAGQSFEQFF
DNA: TGCGCCAGCAGCTTGCGAGCGGGGCAGTCATTTGAGCAGTTCTTC

D: TRBD1
V: TRBV27
J: TRBJ2-3
size: once
CDR3: CASSMVPGGNTDTQYF
DNA: TGTGCCAGCAGTATGGTACCAGGGGGCAACACAGATACGCAGTATTTT

D: TRBD1
V: TRBV5-8
J: TRBJ1-5
size: once
CDR3: CASSGGTGSNQPQHF
DNA: TGTGCCAGCAGCGGGGGGACAGGGAGCAATCAGCCCCAGCATTTT

D: .
V: TRBV20-1
J: TRBJ2-1
size: .
CDR3: CSAREYEQFF
DNA: TGCAGTGCCCGAGAGTATGAGCAGTTCTTC

D: .
V: TRBV7-6
J: TRBJ2-1
size: .
CDR3: CASSSSGASYNEQFF
DNA: TGTGCCAGCAGCTCCTCCGGGGCCTCCTACAATGAGCAGTTCTTC

D: TRBD1
V: TRBV6-5
J: TRBJ2-1
size: .
CDR3: CASSSGTGHEQFF
DNA: TGTGCCAGCAGTTCCGGGACAGGGCATGAGCAGTTCTTC

D: .
V: TRBV25-1
J: TRBJ2-7
size: .
CDR3: CASSEYGIEQYF
DNA: TGTGCCAGCAGTGAATACGGAATAGAGCAGTACTTC

D: .
V: TRBV11-2
J: TRBJ2-1
size: .
CDR3: CASSWVMGDYNEQFF
DNA: TGTGCCAGCAGCTGGGTTATGGGGGACTACAATGAGCAGTTCTTC

D: TRBD1
V: TRBV11-2
J: TRBJ2-7
size: .
CDR3: CASSLWRTGPYEQYF
DNA: TGTGCCAGCAGCTTATGGCGGACAGGGCCTTACGAGCAGTACTTC

D: TRBD2
V: TRBV11-2
J: TRBJ2-1
size: .
CDR3: CASSLEAGVGNEQFF
DNA: TGTGCCAGCAGCTTAGAAGCGGGAGTGGGTAATGAGCAGTTCTTC

D: .
V: TRBV10-1
J: TRBJ2-2
size: once
CDR3: CASSGTGTGELFF
DNA: TGCGCCAGCAGTGGGACCGGGACCGGGGAGCTGTTTTTT

D: .
V: TRBV27
J: TRBJ2-7
size: .
CDR3: CASSLFRGSGEQYF
DNA: TGTGCCAGCAGTTTATTTAGAGGATCCGGGGAGCAGTACTTC

D: .
V: TRBV4-1
J: TRBJ1-5
size: .
CDR3: CASSLRGNSNQPQHF
DNA: TGCGCCAGCAGCCTCCGGGGAAATAGCAATCAGCCCCAGCATTTT

D: TRBD1
V: TRBV7-6
J: TRBJ1-6
size: once
CDR3: CASSPGQGGSPLHF
DNA: TGTGCCAGCAGTCCGGGACAGGGTGGTTCACCCCTCCACTTT

D: .
V: TRBV5-6
J: TRBJ2-2
size: .
CDR3: CASSFVANTGELFF
DNA: TGTGCCAGCAGCTTTGTAGCGAACACCGGGGAGCTGTTTTTT

D: .
V: TRBV9
J: TRBJ1-6
size: few
CDR3: CASSVGTTKHSPLHF
DNA: TGTGCCAGCAGCGTTGGGACAACAAAACATTCACCCCTCCACTTT

D: .
V: TRBV7-8
J: TRBJ1-1
size: .
CDR3: CASSSDRAGGLNTEAFF
DNA: TGTGCCAGCAGTTCCGACAGAGCGGGTGGACTGAACACTGAAGCTTTCTTT

D: .
V: TRBV6-6
J: TRBJ2-7
size: .
CDR3: CASSTPNEQYF
DNA: TGTGCCAGCAGTACCCCTAACGAGCAGTACTTC

D: .
V: TRBV7-9
J: TRBJ2-1
size: .
CDR3: CASSSRDSASYNEQFF
DNA: TGTGCCAGCAGCTCAAGGGACTCCGCCTCCTACAATGAGCAGTTCTTC

D: .
V: TRBV21-1
J: TRBJ1-6
size: .
CDR3: CASSDFLSPLHF
DNA: TGTGCCAGCAGCGATTTCCTCTCACCCCTCCACTTT

D: TRBD2
V: TRBV7-8
J: TRBJ2-1
size: .
CDR3: CASSAGLAGGSPLHNEQFF
DNA: TGTGCCAGCAGCGCGGGACTAGCGGGGGGCAGTCCCCTTCACAATGAGCAGTTCTTC

D: .
V: TRBV6-1
J: TRBJ1-1
size: .
CDR3: CASSVLYRNTEAFF
DNA: TGTGCCAGCAGTGTTCTCTACAGGAACACTGAAGCTTTCTTT

D: .
V: TRBV7-6
J: TRBJ2-7
size: .
CDR3: CASSPGGGLREQYF
DNA: TGTGCCAGCAGCCCTGGAGGGGGCCTTAGGGAGCAGTACTTC

D: .
V: TRBV13
J: TRBJ1-2
size: .
CDR3: CASSYRTDYGYTF
DNA: TGTGCCAGCAGCTACAGGACGGACTATGGCTACACCTTC

D: TRBD1
V: TRBV19
J: TRBJ1-2
size: .
CDR3: CASSISGQGAYYGYTF
DNA: TGTGCCAGTAGTATTTCCGGACAGGGGGCCTACTATGGCTACACCTTC

D: TRBD1
V: TRBV6-4
J: TRBJ1-5
size: medium-sized
CDR3: CASPTGISNQPQHF
DNA: TGTGCCAGCCCGACAGGGATAAGCAATCAGCCCCAGCATTTT

D: TRBD1
V: TRBV29-1
J: TRBJ1-1
size: .
CDR3: CSVGQGANTEAFF
DNA: TGCAGCGTTGGACAGGGGGCTAACACTGAAGCTTTCTTT

D: .
V: TRBV5-7
J: TRBJ2-7
size: .
CDR3: CASSSPYEQYF
DNA: TGTGCCAGCAGCTCCCCCTACGAGCAGTACTTC

D: TRBD1
V: TRBV27
J: TRBJ2-7
size: .
CDR3: CASSLGQLYEQYF
DNA: TGTGCCAGCAGTCTGGGACAGTTGTACGAGCAGTACTTC

D: .
V: TRBV25-1
J: TRBJ1-6
size: .
CDR3: CASSEGGQGHSPLHF
DNA: TGTGCCAGCAGTGAAGGGGGGCAGGGGCACTCACCCCTCCACTTT

D: TRBD1
V: TRBV11-2
J: TRBJ2-3
size: .
CDR3: CASSPGTGPDTQYF
DNA: TGTGCCAGCAGCCCAGGGACAGGTCCAGATACGCAGTATTTT

D: .
V: TRBV7-9
J: TRBJ1-3
size: .
CDR3: CASSFSGRGSGNTIYF
DNA: TGTGCCAGCAGCTTTTCGGGCAGAGGCTCTGGAAACACCATATATTTT

D: .
V: TRBV19
J: TRBJ1-1
size: .
CDR3: CASSLGGETEAFF
DNA: TGTGCCAGTAGTTTGGGGGGTGAGACTGAAGCTTTCTTT

D: .
V: TRBV9
J: TRBJ2-7
size: .
CDR3: CASSVDEGLSEQYF
DNA: TGTGCCAGCAGCGTAGACGAAGGGCTGTCCGAGCAGTACTTC

D: TRBD1
V: TRBV28
J: TRBJ1-1
size: .
CDR3: CASSLKTGTGNGDDTEAFF
DNA: TGTGCCAGCAGTTTAAAAACAGGGACAGGGAATGGGGACGACACTGAAGCTTTCTTT